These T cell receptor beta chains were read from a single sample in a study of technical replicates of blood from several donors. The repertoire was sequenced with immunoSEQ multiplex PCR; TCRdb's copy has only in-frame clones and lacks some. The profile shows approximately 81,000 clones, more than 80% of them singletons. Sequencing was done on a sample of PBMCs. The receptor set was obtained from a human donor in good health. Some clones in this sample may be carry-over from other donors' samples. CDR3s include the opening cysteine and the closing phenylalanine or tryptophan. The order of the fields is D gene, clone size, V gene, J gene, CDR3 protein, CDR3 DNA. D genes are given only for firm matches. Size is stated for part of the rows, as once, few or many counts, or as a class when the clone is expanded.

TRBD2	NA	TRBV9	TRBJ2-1	CASSTRGGTPNEQFF	TGTGCCAGCAGCACCCGGGGGGGCACCCCCAATGAGCAGTTCTTC
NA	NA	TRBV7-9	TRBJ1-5	CASSSNRGNQPQHF	TGTGCCAGCAGCTCAAACAGGGGCAATCAGCCCCAGCATTTT
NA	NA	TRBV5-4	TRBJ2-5	CASSPVERGGETQYF	TGTGCCAGCAGCCCCGTGGAAAGAGGCGGGGAGACCCAGTACTTC
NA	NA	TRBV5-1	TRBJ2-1	CASSLKRKGGNEQFF	TGCGCCAGCAGCTTAAAGCGTAAAGGGGGCAATGAGCAGTTCTTC
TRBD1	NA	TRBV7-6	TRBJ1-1	CASSAQGANTEAFF	TGTGCCAGCAGCGCACAGGGGGCGAACACTGAAGCTTTCTTT
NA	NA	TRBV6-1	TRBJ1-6	CASSEARNNSPLHF	TGTGCCAGCAGTGAAGCGCGGAATAATTCACCCCTCCACTTT
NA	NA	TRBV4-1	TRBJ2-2	CASSQWGVGGRTGELFF	TGCGCCAGCAGCCAATGGGGAGTGGGGGGACGGACCGGGGAGCTGTTTTTT
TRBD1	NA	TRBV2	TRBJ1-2	CASSEGQGAYGYTF	TGTGCCAGCAGTGAGGGACAGGGAGCGTATGGCTACACCTTC
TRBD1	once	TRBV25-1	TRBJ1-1	CASRDRGRAFF	TGTGCCAGCAGGGACAGGGGTAGGGCTTTCTTT
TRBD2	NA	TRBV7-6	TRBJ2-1	CASSLAGGLRSYNEQFF	TGTGCCAGCTCCCTAGCGGGAGGGCTCCGCTCCTACAATGAGCAGTTCTTC
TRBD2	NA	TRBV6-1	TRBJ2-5	CAAGLVETQYF	TGTGCCGCCGGACTAGTGGAGACCCAGTACTTC
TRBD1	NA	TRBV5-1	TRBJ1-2	CASSAGTATYGYTF	TGCGCCAGCAGCGCCGGGACAGCCACTTATGGCTACACCTTC